Listed below are T cell receptor beta chains from one sample, sequenced in a study of T cell repertoires in cytomegalovirus infection. Via MiXCR, TCRdb re-called the reads, giving one row per CDR3 protein. This repertoire shows 600,000 to 800,000 distinct CDR3 sequences, around 24% found once; its top ten account for 8%. Sequences were obtained from CD8+ T cells from PBMCs. The source is a human donor in good health (CMV status not recorded). Some clones in this sample may be carry-over from other donors' samples. Each CDR3 is given with its conserved first and last residue. D genes are given only for firm matches. Part of the rows lack a size; the others show once, few, many or a class for expanded clones.

CDR3 DNA	CDR3 protein	clone size	J gene	D gene	V gene
TGTGCCAGCAGTTTGCGACAGGGTCGGCATGGCTACACCTTC	CASSLRQGRHGYTF	.	TRBJ1-2	TRBD1	TRBV27
TGTGCCAGCAGTGACGGGACAGGGAACACCGGGGAGCTGTTTTTT	CASSDGTGNTGELFF	few	TRBJ2-2	TRBD1	TRBV6-4
TGTGCCAGCAGTGCTGGAGGGGAGGTCACCGGGGAGCTGTTTTTT	CASSAGGEVTGELFF	many	TRBJ2-2	.	TRBV6-1
TGTGCCAGCAGCGGAACAGGGTTGAGACAGCCCCAGCATTTT	CASSGTGLRQPQHF	.	TRBJ1-5	.	TRBV7-9
TGTGCCAGCAGTTTAGACGAGGCCACTGAAGCTTTCTTT	CASSLDEATEAFF	many	TRBJ1-1	.	TRBV28
TGTGCCAGCAGCCAAGACGGGACAGGGGGAGACTATGGCTACACCTTC	CASSQDGTGGDYGYTF	.	TRBJ1-2	TRBD1	TRBV4-2
TGCAGCGTAAAGGACAGGGAAAGCGGGGAGCTGTTTTTT	CSVKDRESGELFF	few	TRBJ2-2	TRBD1	TRBV29-1
TGTGCCATCAAGGCGGACTCGTTCGATCAGCCCCAGCATTTT	CAIKADSFDQPQHF	.	TRBJ1-5	.	TRBV10-3
TGTGCCAGCAGCCAAGATACAGGGAAAAACACTGAAGCTTTCTTT	CASSQDTGKNTEAFF	.	TRBJ1-1	.	TRBV3-1
TGCAGCTCTGGGGGCGGGGGGGCAGATACGCAGTATTTT	CSSGGGGADTQYF	.	TRBJ2-3	TRBD2	TRBV29-1
TGTGCCAGCAGTCCCAGGCACTATAATTCACCCCTCCACTTT	CASSPRHYNSPLHF	.	TRBJ1-6	.	TRBV28
TGTGCCAGCAGCTTAGTAGAACCACTCGGCGAGCAGTACTTC	CASSLVEPLGEQYF	.	TRBJ2-7	.	TRBV7-9
TGTGCCAGCAGCTTGTTAGGGACTAGCAAAGGGGAGCAGTACTTC	CASSLLGTSKGEQYF	few	TRBJ2-7	TRBD2	TRBV7-9
TGTGCCAGCAGCTCCATGGGAGGAAATGAGCAGTTCTTC	CASSSMGGNEQFF	once	TRBJ2-1	.	TRBV6-1
TGTGCCATCAGTGAAGTGAGCTACAATGAGCAGTTCTTC	CAISEVSYNEQFF	many	TRBJ2-1	.	TRBV10-3
TGTGCCAGCAGCTTAGAAAAACAGAGGATTAGCGGCTACACCTTC	CASSLEKQRISGYTF	many	TRBJ1-2	.	TRBV7-9
TGCGCCAGCAGCCAAGATGGCGGGGGCACCCTGGAGACCCAGTACTTC	CASSQDGGGTLETQYF	few	TRBJ2-5	.	TRBV4-3
TGTGCCAGCAGCTGGCCCCGGACTCCGAACTACAATGAGCAGTTCTTC	CASSWPRTPNYNEQFF	few	TRBJ2-1	.	TRBV11-1